These 32 T cell receptor beta chains were sequenced from one sample in a study of blood T cell repertoires in COVID-19 (dated by TCRdb to about 2020). The receptor library was made with the immunoSEQ multiplex PCR assay. The immuneACCESS repertoire file appears here via TCRdb, limited to in-frame rearrangements. These files lack a portion of the clones; in checked studies, under half of the deficit traces to unresolved V genes, and the cause of the others is not known. The table for this sample lists 95,000 to 150,000 clones; around 77% of them were counted only once. The top ten clones comprise roughly 16% of the sample. The material sequenced was peripheral blood. The receptors derive from a man between 60 and 75 years old with active or convalescent COVID-19.

This clone has a handful of counts. The genes are TRBV10-1 and TRBJ1-2; 11 bases are a match to TRBD1. V lost 10 bases, J lost 7 bases, and 14 bases stayed unmatched. This CDR3 is built from 15 residues. Per the germline V gene, CDR1 is WNHNN and CDR2 is SYGVQD (reference sequence). CDR3 nucleotides: TGCGCCAACGGGGACAGGGGGTACGTTCTTATTGGCTACACCTTC. It yields the protein CANGDRGYVLIGYTF.

The V and J genes are TRBV9 and TRBJ2-5, with 8 nucleotides matching TRBD1. CDR3 length equals 15 residues. With 4 bases clipped from V and 4 bases from J, the junction kept 9 bases outside the gene matches. CDR1 is SGDLS and CDR2 is YYNGEE in the germline V gene. CDR3 coding DNA: TGTGCCAGCAGCCCCGGCGGTGGGACAGGAGAGACCCAGTACTTC. Translation gives CASSPGGGTGETQYF.

The chain is built from TRBV24-1 and TRBJ2-2; 8 bases agree with TRBD1. With V trimmed by 1 base and J by 3 bases, 6 bases remained unmatched. This CDR3 spans 17 amino acids. Germline assignment: CDR1 KGHDR and CDR2 SFDVKD. The CDR3 spells CATSDLDQGADTGELFF. The DNA of the CDR3 is TGTGCCACCAGTGATTTAGATCAGGGGGCGGACACCGGGGAGCTGTTTTTT.

V usage is TRBV11-3 and J usage is TRBJ2-3; D might be TRBD2 (6 bases). Germline V lookup: CDR1 SGHNT, CDR2 YENEEA. The CDR3 is made up of 15 amino acids. Trimming left V 5 bases short and J 1 base short, with 13 bases between. The CDR3 nucleotides read TGTGCCAGCAGCCGCAGCGGGCAGCGCACAGATACGCAGTATTTT. Its translation: CASSRSGQRTDTQYF.

CDR3 nucleotide sequence: TGTGCCAGCAGCTTGACAGGGGTGAACACTGAAGCTTTCTTT. Translating it yields CASSLTGVNTEAFF. The chain joins TRBV7-3 to TRBJ1-1; 8 nucleotides align to TRBD1. There are 14 residues in the CDR3. V shed 3 bases, J shed 0 bases, and the junction held 0 bases outside the gene matches. Germline V gene sequence: CDR1 SGHTA, CDR2 FQGTGA.

The chain uses TRBV28 and TRBJ2-7; tentatively, D is TRBD1 (5 bases). The length of the CDR3 is 13 residues. Trimming pared 4 bases from V and 3 bases from J, leaving 10 bases between. Germline loops: CDR1 MDHEN, CDR2 SYDVKM. CDR3 loop: CASSSSDSYEQYF. The CDR3 nucleotides are TGTGCCAGCAGTTCGTCCGACAGCTACGAGCAGTACTTC. Full variable domain (rest looked up from reference TRBV28 and TRBJ2-7): DVKVTQSSRYLVKRTGEKVFLECVQDMDHENMFWYRQDPGLGLRLIYFSYDVKMKEKGDIPEGYSVSREKKERFSLILESASTNQTSMYLCASSSSDSYEQYFGPGTRLTVT.

The V and J genes are TRBV7-2 and TRBJ2-1; D possibly corresponds to TRBD2 (6 bases). Germline loops: CDR1 SGHTA, CDR2 FQGNSA. The CDR3 contains 16 residues. Trimming took 1 base from V and 7 from J, leaving 17 bases between them. The CDR3: CASSLDRGGLKNEQFF. The CDR3 coding sequence is TGTGCCAGCAGCTTAGACCGGGGAGGCCTCAAGAATGAGCAGTTCTTC.

This clone was recorded a few times. This chain joins TRBV7-8 and TRBJ2-7, with TRBD1 identical over 8 bases. Germline V gene sequence: CDR1 SGHVS, CDR2 FQNEAQ. The V and J ends lost 5 bases and 4 bases, in that order; junction bases with no gene match: 13. The CDR3 runs to 16 residues. The CDR3 bases are TGTGCCAGCAGCGTAAAGACAGGGGATGGGGTATACGAGCAGTACTTC. It translates to CASSVKTGDGVYEQYF.

This chain uses TRBV4-3 with TRBJ2-3; D is unclear. The CDR3 covers 15 residues. Trimming stripped 2 bases from V and 0 bases from J, with 9 bases between. Germline CDR1 and CDR2: LGHNA and YSLEER. The CDR3 DNA follows: TGCGCCAGCAGCCAATGGGCTGGGAGCACAGATACGCAGTATTTT. Protein: CASSQWAGSTDTQYF.

The chain employs TRBV30 and TRBJ2-5; D is uncertain. Germline loops: CDR1 GTSNPN, CDR2 SVGIG (reference sequence). Trimming took off 0 bases at V and 14 bases at J, with 13 bases between the two ends. The CDR3 is made up of 11 amino acids. The CDR3 region is CAWSVADLEYF. The CDR3 region has the DNA TGTGCCTGGAGTGTGGCTGACTTGGAATACTTC.

V usage is TRBV28 and J usage is TRBJ1-5; 9 positions agree with TRBD1. The CDR3 extends over 15 amino acids. CDR1 and CDR2 (germline): MDHEN, SYDVKM. V lost 7 bases and J lost 4; bases outside the gene matches: 8. The CDR3 DNA sequence: TGTGCCAGCAATACGGGACAGGGAAGGAATCAGCCCCAGCATTTT. Residues: CASNTGQGRNQPQHF.

The chain has TRBV10-3 and TRBJ2-5; weak D call: TRBD2 (6 bases). V lost 8 bases to trimming and J lost 4 bases, with 8 bases between them. The germline gives CDR1 ENHRY, CDR2 SYGVKD. The CDR3 loop spans 11 amino acids. The CDR3 region has the DNA TGTGCCATCGGGGGAGGAGAGACCCAGTACTTC. Translated: CAIGGGETQYF.

The rearrangement uses TRBV4-2 and TRBJ2-2; 14 positions match TRBD2. Per germline, CDR1 LGHNA and CDR2 YNFKEQ. The CDR3 covers 16 residues. With V trimmed by 1 base and J by 7 bases, 2 bases remained unmatched. The DNA for the CDR3 is TGTGCCAGCAGCCAAGGACTAGCGGGAGGGGGCGGGGAGCTGTTTTTT. Protein: CASSQGLAGGGGELFF.

This chain joins TRBV6-2 or TRBV6-3 and TRBJ2-1, with D maybe TRBD2 (5 bases). The CDR3 runs to 17 residues. CDR1 is MNHEY, CDR2 SVGEGT, per germline. Deletions cut 2 bases from V and 2 bases from J, with 16 bases between. The CDR3 nucleotides are TGTGCCAGCAGTTACGGAGGCGCCGGTAGCGCCTACAATGAGCAGTTCTTC. This sequence encodes CASSYGGAGSAYNEQFF.

The rearrangement links TRBV6-5 to TRBJ1-2; D not resolved. Germline assignment: CDR1 MNHEY and CDR2 SVGAGI. V dropped 5 bases and J dropped 9 bases, with 10 bases sitting between them. This CDR3 has 11 residues. In DNA, the CDR3 is TGTGCCAGCAGTACTCGAAGAAGCTACACCTTC. It yields the protein CASSTRRSYTF.

This chain links TRBV28 with TRBJ1-5; D is unclear. Germline V gives CDR1 MDHEN, CDR2 SYDVKM. CDR3 size: 14 residues. The DNA of the CDR3 is TGTGCTCTCGGGAGGGTAGACGGCAATCAGCCCCAGCATTTT. This encodes CALGRVDGNQPQHF.

The chain combines TRBV9 with TRBJ2-7; 11 bases are shared with TRBD1. Trimming removed 3 bases from V and 3 bases from J; junction bases left unmatched: 5. The germline V gene has CDR1 SGDLS and CDR2 YYNGEE. This CDR3 region has 15 residues. CDR3 nucleotide sequence: TGTGCCAGCAGCGAGGGGACAGGGGGAATCTACGAGCAGTACTTC. Translation gives CASSEGTGGIYEQYF.

The chain couples TRBV19 to TRBJ1-1; perhaps TRBD1 as D (6 bases). V was trimmed by 5 bases and J by 8 bases, leaving 15 bases between them. CDR1 LNHDA and CDR2 SQIVND come from the germline V gene (reference sequence). The CDR3 spans 13 residues. CDR3 region: CASSAEDRPEAFF. As DNA, the CDR3 is TGTGCCAGTAGTGCAGAAGACAGGCCAGAAGCTTTCTTT.

The chain has TRBV7-9 and TRBJ2-7, with D possibly TRBD1 on 6 matching bases. Trimming took 7 bases from V and 5 from J, leaving 21 bases between them. This CDR3 has 15 amino acids. Germline V gene sequence: CDR1 SEHNR, CDR2 FQNEAQ (reference sequence). The CDR3 DNA sequence: TGTGCCAGCACCTTCTCCCCGGGACACAAAAACGAGCAGTACTTC. Amino acid sequence: CASTFSPGHKNEQYF.

The chain joins TRBV28 to TRBJ2-5; D call uncertain. This CDR3 spans 14 amino acids. From germline, CDR1 is MDHEN and CDR2 SYDVKM. Deletions cut 5 bases from V and 0 bases from J, with 10 bases between. The CDR3 sequence: CASSLIRNQETQYF. The CDR3 nucleotides read TGTGCCAGCAGTCTTATCAGGAACCAAGAGACCCAGTACTTC.

The chain links TRBV5-1 to TRBJ2-3, with 10 bases fitting TRBD1. Germline V gene lookup returns CDR1 SGHRS and CDR2 YFSETQ. The V gene end was trimmed by 2 bases and the J gene end by 5 bases; junction bases not matched to a gene: 8. The length of the CDR3 is 16 residues. CDR3 DNA sequence: TGCGCCAGCAGCTTCCACCGGGACAGGGGAAGAGATACGCAGTATTTT. Translated: CASSFHRDRGRDTQYF.

Only one count was recorded for this clone. This sequence joins TRBV5-5 and TRBJ1-6; no firm D call. The CDR3 runs 13 residues. V lost 1 base to trimming and J lost 10 bases, with 9 bases between them. Germline V gives CDR1 SGHKS, CDR2 YYEKEE (reference sequence). The chain's CDR3 is CASSLYLSSPLHF. CDR3 nucleotides: TGTGCCAGCAGCTTGTACTTGAGCTCACCCCTCCACTTT.

This clone was found a few times. CDR3: CASSLGLAGGLAKNIQYF. DNA of the CDR3: TGCGCCAGCAGCCTGGGACTAGCGGGAGGCCTAGCCAAAAACATTCAGTACTTC. The rearrangement links TRBV4-1 to TRBJ2-4; 15 bases are a match to TRBD2. The CDR3 is made up of 18 amino acids. Germline V gives CDR1 MGHRA, CDR2 YSYEKL. Trimming cost V 4 bases and J 0 bases; bases outside gene matches: 4.

This clone was found a few times. V is TRBV4-2 and J is TRBJ1-2, with D tentatively TRBD1 (5 bases). Trimming removed 1 base from V and 4 bases from J, with 13 bases in between. The germline gives CDR1 LGHNA, CDR2 YNFKEQ. The CDR3 has 15 amino acids. In DNA form, the CDR3 reads TGTGCCAGCAGCCAAGTGTTGGCGGGGCCCTATGGCTACACCTTC. Amino acids: CASSQVLAGPYGYTF.

The V gene is TRBV19, the J gene TRBJ2-3; TRBD2 might be the D (5 bases). The CDR3 covers 15 residues. Trimming stripped 3 bases from V and 0 bases from J, with 10 bases between. Germline CDR1 and CDR2: LNHDA and SQIVND (reference sequence). The DNA for the CDR3 is TGTGCCAGTAGTATCGAGAGGACTAGCACAGATACGCAGTATTTT. Translation: CASSIERTSTDTQYF. Full variable domain (missing parts from reference TRBV19 and TRBJ2-3): DGGITQSPKYLFRKEGQNVTLSCEQNLNHDAMYWYRQDPGQGLRLIYYSQIVNDFQKGDIAEGYSVSREKKESFPLTVTSAQKNPTAFYLCASSIERTSTDTQYFGPGTRLTVL.

The chain carries TRBV6-2 or TRBV6-3 and TRBJ2-3, with 8 nucleotides matching TRBD2. Germline assignment: CDR1 MNHEY and CDR2 SVGEGT. The CDR3 is 15 residues long. The J segment lost 3 bases and the V segment lost 2 bases, leaving 4 bases of the junction unmatched. The CDR3 reads CASSYGGGSTDTQYF. The DNA for the CDR3 is TGTGCCAGCAGTTACGGCGGGGGGTCGACAGATACGCAGTATTTT.

The chain links TRBV2 to TRBJ2-4; no firm D call. The CDR3 is 11 residues long. The germline V gene has CDR1 SNHLY and CDR2 FYNNEI. Trimming shortened V by 8 bases and J by 3 bases, and 5 bases separated the two germline ends. CDR3 DNA: TGTGCCAGCTTAAACAAAAACATTCAGTACTTC. The encoded protein is CASLNKNIQYF. Full variable domain (outside the CDR3, taken from reference TRBV2 and TRBJ2-4): EPEVTQTPSHQVTQMGQEVILRCVPISNHLYFYWYRQILGQKVEFLVSFYNNEISEKSEIFDDQFSVERPDGSNFTLKIRSTKLEDSAMYFCASLNKNIQYFGAGTRLSVL.

CDR3 nucleotides: TGTGCCAGCAGCTTAGACAGGTGGAATTCACCCCTCCACTTT. Protein product: CASSLDRWNSPLHF. This chain connects TRBV7-9 to TRBJ1-6; D is perhaps TRBD1 (5 bases). The length of the CDR3 is 14 residues. The V gene's germline CDR1 is SEHNR and CDR2 FQNEAQ (reference sequence). The V end was cut by 1 base, the J end by 7 bases, with 8 bases between.

This chain connects TRBV6-2 or TRBV6-3 to TRBJ2-3; 11 bases map to TRBD2. The CDR3 spans 19 residues. The V gene's germline CDR1 is MNHEY and CDR2 SVGEGT. The V and J ends lost 2 bases and 1 base, in that order; junction bases with no gene match: 11. The CDR3 sequence: CASSYTRGSGRAGTDTQYF. CDR3 DNA sequence: TGTGCCAGCAGTTACACCCGGGGTAGCGGGAGGGCCGGCACAGATACGCAGTATTTT.

J is TRBJ2-1 and V is TRBV6-2 or TRBV6-3, with D perhaps TRBD2 (6 bases). The germline gives CDR1 MNHEY, CDR2 SVGEGT. The CDR3 loop spans 14 amino acids. Trimming removed 4 bases at V and 7 bases at J, with 14 bases between. The CDR3 DNA reads as TGTGCCAGCAGTTCCACAAGGACTAAGAATGAGCAGTTCTTC. Encoded protein: CASSSTRTKNEQFF.

The chain has TRBV4-3 and TRBJ2-2; TRBD1 matches 7 bases. The CDR3 has 17 amino acids. Trimming at V came to 0 bases and at J to 2 bases, leaving 6 bases not matched to a gene. CDR1 and CDR2 (germline): LGHNA, YSLEER. CDR3: CASSQDRAGGNTGELFF. The CDR3, as DNA: TGCGCCAGCAGCCAAGATCGGGCAGGGGGTAACACCGGGGAGCTGTTTTTT.

This chain joins TRBV7-6 and TRBJ2-1; 7 bases match TRBD2. From germline, CDR1 is SGHVS and CDR2 FNYEAQ. CDR3 length: 14 amino acids. Trimming removed 1 base from V and 6 bases from J; junction bases left unmatched: 3. CDR3 amino acids: CASSLVGGVNEQFF. The CDR3 DNA sequence: TGTGCCAGCAGCTTAGTTGGGGGGGTCAATGAGCAGTTCTTC.